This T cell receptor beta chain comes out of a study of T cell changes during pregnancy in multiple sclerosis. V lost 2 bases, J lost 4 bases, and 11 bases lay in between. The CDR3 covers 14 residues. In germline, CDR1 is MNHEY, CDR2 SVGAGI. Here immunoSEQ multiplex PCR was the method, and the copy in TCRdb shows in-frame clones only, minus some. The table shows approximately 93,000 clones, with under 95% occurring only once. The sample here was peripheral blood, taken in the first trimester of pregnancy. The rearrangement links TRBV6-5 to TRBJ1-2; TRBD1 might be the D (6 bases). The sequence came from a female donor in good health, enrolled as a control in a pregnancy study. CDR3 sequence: CASSYRDRRYGYTF. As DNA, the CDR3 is TGTGCCAGCAGTTACCGAGACAGGCGCTATGGCTACACCTTC.